This TCR beta chain emerged from a study of blood T cell repertoires in COVID-19. Whole-study context: From the United States, Italy and Spain came samples of acute and convalescent COVID-19. PBMCs, B-cell-depleted T cells, or T cells provided the cDNA or gDNA that made up the material.

Original processing notes: How many nucleated cells were present was estimated from reference gene primer amplification. Sequencing used immunoSEQ multiplex PCR; TCRdb keeps in-frame clones, though not all of them. V and J calls and clone size are copied from that table; D and trimming were computed from the DNA. The data contain 310,000 or so clones, nearly 90% of them singletons. V lost 0 bases, J lost 0 bases, and 6 bases lay in between. Germline CDR1 LGHNA, CDR2 YNFKEQ. This CDR3 is built from 16 residues. Participants reported their clinical history, and cohort assignment relied on those reports.

The chain is built from TRBV4-2 and TRBJ1-6; no clear D gene. Sequencing was performed on PBMCs or T cells enriched from blood (not recorded which). The clonotype comes from a woman younger than 30 with acute COVID-19. The CDR3 spells CASSQDISSYNSPLHF. CDR3 coding DNA: TGTGCCAGCAGCCAAGATATCAGCTCCTATAATTCACCCCTCCACTTT.